Below are 20 T cell receptor beta chains sequenced from a single sample in a study of metastatic and nonmetastatic thyroid tumors. Every patient was untreated before thyroid surgery. TCRdb reprocessed the PCR reads using MiXCR. This sample carries about 69,000 clones, 12% to 15% of them seen once, and the ten largest clones take approximately 7%. The sequencing sample was made of blood. These receptors came from a male donor with papillary thyroid cancer or a benign thyroid nodule (not recorded which). Some clones in this sample may be carry-over from other donors' samples.

The sample holds many counts of this clone. The V gene is TRBV6-1, the J gene TRBJ1-5; D is unresolved. The CDR3 totals 13 residues. Germline CDR1 is MNHNS and CDR2 is SASEGT. V lost 4 bases and J 0 bases, leaving 4 bases between the germline ends. The CDR3 region is CASSAYSNQPQHF. CDR3 sequence (DNA): TGTGCCAGCAGTGCTTATAGCAATCAGCCCCAGCATTTT.

Notes on this clone: The germline gene is not matched at one end of the junction; a read error may be the cause. The V call is TRBV27, the J call TRBJ2-1, with a weak D call TRBD2 (6 bases). The CDR3 extends over 16 amino acids. From germline, CDR1 is MNHEY and CDR2 SMNVEV (reference sequence). In nucleotides, the CDR3 is TGTGCCAGCAGTATATCCGGGACTGATCTCTACAATGAGCAGCTCTTC. Residues: CASSISGTDLYNEQLF.

Many counts were recorded for this clone. The V call is TRBV6-2 or TRBV6-3, the J call TRBJ2-7, with 10 bases fitting TRBD2. V shed 4 bases and J 3 bases; nucleotides not matched to a gene: 3. The germline V gene has CDR1 MNHEY and CDR2 SVGEGT. CDR3 size: 14 residues. As DNA, the CDR3 is TGTGCCAGCAGTTTAGCGGGAGGCGACTACGAGCAGTACTTC. Translating it yields CASSLAGGDYEQYF.

The chain recombines TRBV27 with TRBJ2-2; 8 nucleotides agree with TRBD2. Germline loops: CDR1 MNHEY, CDR2 SMNVEV (reference sequence). V trimming: 6 bases; J trimming: 4 bases; junction bases outside the gene matches: 7. The CDR3 sequence is 15 residues long. The CDR3 DNA reads as TGTGCCAGCAGGGCCGGGACTAGACGCACCGGGGAGCTGTTTTTT. Its protein is CASRAGTRRTGELFF.

This clone was picked up many times. Other DNA sequences of this sample code for an identical CDR3. V and J are TRBV30 and TRBJ2-1; D not resolved. V lost 0 bases, J lost 7 bases, and 4 bases lay in between. CDR3 length: 11 amino acids. Germline V gene sequence: CDR1 GTSNPN, CDR2 SVGIG (reference sequence). CDR3 amino acids: CAWSVSNEQFF. CDR3 DNA sequence: TGTGCCTGGAGTGTCAGTAATGAGCAGTTCTTC.

This clone was counted at least ten times. The rearrangement uses TRBV28 and TRBJ1-2; TRBD1 matches at 9 bases. With 5 bases clipped from V and 5 bases from J, the junction kept 12 bases outside the gene matches. The CDR3 extends over 16 amino acids. Germline V lookup: CDR1 MDHEN, CDR2 SYDVKM. CDR3 in DNA: TGTGCCAGCAGTCCCGCGGGGACAGGGCTCTGGTATGGCTACACCTTC. Translation: CASSPAGTGLWYGYTF.

By proportion, this clone is medium-sized (0.01 to 0.1%). This chain uses TRBV12-3 or TRBV12-4 with TRBJ1-1; D unclear. V was pared by 3 bases and J by 4 bases, with 6 bases between. The CDR3 runs to 12 residues. CDR3 sequence reads: CASSLWSTEAFF. As DNA, the CDR3 is TGTGCCAGCAGTTTGTGGAGCACTGAAGCTTTCTTT.

The rearrangement uses TRBV3-1 and TRBJ1-2; D gene uncertain. Germline lookup yields CDR1 LGHDT and CDR2 YNNKEL (reference sequence). CDR3 length: 15 residues. Deletions cut 4 bases from V and 0 bases from J, with 12 bases between. The CDR3 DNA follows: TGTGCCAGCAGCCCCAGGCTGGGAGCTAACTATGGCTACACCTTC. Amino acid sequence: CASSPRLGANYGYTF.

This clone showed up many times. The rearrangement links TRBV10-2 to TRBJ2-5; 9 positions match TRBD2. J was trimmed by 5 bases and V by 7 bases; bases with no gene match: 8. The CDR3 runs 14 residues. The germline V gene has CDR1 WSHSY and CDR2 SAAADI. CDR3 DNA: TGCGCCAGCAAGCCCGGGACTAGCCTTGAGACCCAGTACTTC. It yields the protein CASKPGTSLETQYF.

This clone was detected ten times or more. The chain links TRBV5-1 to TRBJ1-1; 7 nucleotides line up with TRBD1. There are 16 residues in the CDR3. The germline gives CDR1 SGHRS, CDR2 YFSETQ. Germline trimming cut 4 bases from V and 0 bases from J; bases unmatched to any gene: 9. Written as DNA, the CDR3 is TGCGCCAGCAGCGGGAGGCAGGGGGGCATGAACACTGAAGCTTTCTTT. Translating it yields CASSGRQGGMNTEAFF.

The chain joins TRBV7-6 to TRBJ2-2, with D perhaps TRBD2 (5 bases). The V gene lost 1 base and the J gene lost 7 bases, with 16 bases spanning the gap. Germline V CDR1 and CDR2: SGHVS, FNYEAQ. The CDR3 loop spans 16 amino acids. The CDR3 DNA sequence: TGTGCCAGCAGCTTAGATTGTCCGGAGGACGGCGGGGAGCTGTTTTTT. Amino acids: CASSLDCPEDGGELFF. Looking up the rest from reference TRBV7-6 and TRBJ2-2 gives the full variable domain: GAGVSQSPRYKVTKRGQDVALRCDPISGHVSLYWYRQALGQGPEFLTYFNYEAQQDKSGLPNDRFSAERPEGSISTLTIQRTEQRDSAMYRCASSLDCPEDGGELFFGEGSRLTVL.

As regards this clone: At one end, the junction sequence differs from germline, possibly due to a read error. The CDR3 DNA reads TGTGCCAGCAGTGAAGTTTTGGGGACTAGCGGACCGAGCTTCTACAATGAGCAGCTCTTC. Its protein product is CASSEVLGTSGPSFYNEQLF. This rearrangement joins TRBV2 to TRBJ2-1, with 11 bases lining up with TRBD2. Germline CDR1 and CDR2: SNHLY and FYNNEI. This CDR3 spans 20 amino acids.

This clone occurred many times. The chain combines TRBV7-8 with TRBJ2-1; a weak D match, TRBD2 (6 bases). Per the germline V gene, CDR1 is SGHVS and CDR2 is FQNEAQ. CDR3 size: 15 residues. Trimming removed 0 bases from V and 12 bases from J, with 18 bases in between. The CDR3 DNA reads as TGTGCCAGCAGCTTAGCGGGGGGAGATGCCGGGGGGCAGTTCTTC. Translated, it gives CASSLAGGDAGGQFF.

This clone was seen many times. CDR3 in DNA: TGTGCCAGCAGCTGGAGCGTACCTGGAAACACCATATATTTT. This sequence encodes CASSWSVPGNTIYF. The chain carries TRBV5-6 and TRBJ1-3; D is uncertain. V lost 3 bases and J 2 bases, leaving 9 bases between the germline ends. CDR1 SGHDT and CDR2 YYEEEE come from the germline V gene. The CDR3 has 14 residues.

This clone has only a few counts. Just one base apart from a much larger clone, this may be a read error. The genes are TRBV15 and TRBJ2-4; D is tentatively TRBD1 or TRBD2 (5 bases each). The CDR3 runs to 13 residues. The V and J ends lost 8 bases and 1 base respectively, with 9 bases between them. Per the germline V gene, CDR1 is LNHNV and CDR2 is YYDKDF (reference sequence). CDR3 residues: CATRWGAKNIQYF. CDR3 in DNA: TGTGCCACCCGGTGGGGGGCCAAAAACATTCAGTACTTC.

Comments on this clone: A read error may be the cause here, since a much bigger clone is one base away. This chain uses TRBV7-9 with TRBJ2-5; D might be TRBD1 (5 bases). V dropped 1 base and J dropped 1 base, with 13 bases sitting between them. CDR3 length: 16 residues. Germline-derived CDR1 and CDR2 are SEHNR and FQNEAQ (reference sequence). DNA of the CDR3: TGTGCCAGCAGCTTAGGCAGGGTGTCTACCCAAGAGACCCAGTACTTC. Amino acid sequence: CASSLGRVSTQETQYF.

This clone occurred many times. The chain employs TRBV19 and TRBJ2-1; TRBD2 matches 10 bases. In germline, CDR1 is LNHDA, CDR2 SQIVND (reference sequence). The CDR3 totals 15 residues. V lost 7 bases, J lost 7 bases, and 10 bases stayed unmatched. The CDR3 DNA is TGTGCCAGTACCCAGGGTCTAGCGGGAGCAAATGAGCAGTTCTTC. It is translated as CASTQGLAGANEQFF.

This clone was detected a few times. J is TRBJ2-1 and V is TRBV12-3 or TRBV12-4; D may be TRBD2 (5 bases). The CDR3 sequence is 17 residues long. V was shortened by 3 bases and J by 4 bases, with 19 bases between the two germline ends. This CDR3 is CASSLRASVGPYNEQFF. As DNA, the CDR3 is TGTGCCAGCAGTTTGAGGGCCTCGGTAGGGCCTTACAATGAGCAGTTCTTC.

With regard to this clone: A junction boundary mismatches the germline segment, possibly from a read error. The V call is TRBV2, the J call TRBJ1-6; D gene uncertain. Germline V gives CDR1 SNHLY, CDR2 FYNNEI. The CDR3 totals 14 residues. Here the CDR3 DNA reads TGTGCCTTGACCATGGGGAGAGGAGATTCACCCCTCTACTTT. Translated: CALTMGRGDSPLYF. Variable domain in full (rest from reference TRBV2 and TRBJ1-6): EPEVTQTPSHQVTQMGQEVILRCVPISNHLYFYWYRQILGQKVEFLVSFYNNEISEKSEIFDDQFSVERPDGSNFTLKIRSTKLEDSAMYFCALTMGRGDSPLYFGNGTRLTVT.

In regard to this clone: An end of the junction does not agree with germline; a read error may underlie this. Within the sample, other DNA sequences also encode this same CDR3. This chain links TRBV6-1 with TRBJ1-1; the match to TRBD1 covers 7 bases. The germline gives CDR1 MNHNS, CDR2 SASEGT. The CDR3 spans 15 residues. The CDR3 DNA reads as TGTGCCAGCAGTGAACAGGGGGGGTGGGGTACTGAAGCCTTCTTT. It yields the protein CASSEQGGWGTEAFF.